These 26 T cell receptor beta chains were sequenced from one sample in a study of cytomegalovirus exposure and HLA in healthy donors (dated by TCRdb to about 2017). The library was obtained by the immunoSEQ multiplex PCR assay. For the multiplex PCR, a mixture combining 60 forward primers for TCR Vbeta segments and 13 reverse primers for TCR Jbeta segments was used. TCRdb mirrors the immuneACCESS table, restricted to in-frame sequences. Some clones are absent from its copies; in checked studies, under half trace to an unresolved V gene, and the reason for the others is unknown. This sample comprises around 110,000 clones, 82% of them detected only once. Of the sample, roughly 3% is held by the ten largest clones. Sequenced material: PBMCs. The receptors stem from a man aged 25-40 years in good health and CMV-seropositive.

V gene TRBV6-6 combines with J gene TRBJ1-5; the D gene is possibly TRBD1 (5 bases). In germline, CDR1 is MNHNY, CDR2 SVGAGI (reference sequence). Trimming removed 7 bases at V and 0 bases at J, with 13 bases between. This CDR3 has 15 amino acids. CDR3 nucleotides: TGTGCCAGCACCAACGGGGGGATTAGCAATCAGCCCCAGCATTTT. It specifies CASTNGGISNQPQHF.

This chain links TRBV11-2 with TRBJ2-5; 11 bases map to TRBD2. This CDR3 has 17 residues. With V trimmed by 5 bases and J by 6 bases, 14 bases remained unmatched. Germline-derived CDR1 and CDR2 are SGHAT and FQNNGV. The CDR3 spells CASSTQLAGGPKKTQYF. CDR3 DNA sequence: TGTGCCAGCAGCACCCAGCTAGCGGGGGGTCCAAAAAAGACCCAGTACTTC.

The V gene is TRBV4-2, the J gene TRBJ1-1; 7 positions match TRBD1. Germline V gene data show CDR1 as LGHNA and CDR2 as YNFKEQ. The CDR3 totals 13 residues. With 0 bases clipped from V and 10 bases from J, the junction kept 5 bases outside the gene matches. The CDR3 DNA follows: TGTGCCAGCAGCCAAGAAGACAGGGCGGGAGCTTTCTTT. It is translated as CASSQEDRAGAFF.

This chain links TRBV6-1 with TRBJ2-1, with D possibly TRBD1 on 5 matching bases. The germline gives CDR1 MNHNS, CDR2 SASEGT. Deletions cut 0 bases from V and 3 bases from J, with 12 bases between. The CDR3 runs to 16 residues. Here the CDR3 reads CASSEAPDTYYNEQFF. Written as DNA, the CDR3 is TGTGCCAGCAGTGAAGCGCCGGACACCTACTACAATGAGCAGTTCTTC.

V gene TRBV9 combines with J gene TRBJ1-5, with D tentatively TRBD1 (5 bases). The germline CDR1 and CDR2 sequences are SGDLS and YYNGEE. The length of the CDR3 is 13 residues. The ends were cut back, 3 bases at V and 6 bases at J, with 10 bases in the middle. CDR3 residues: CASSAGGGQPQHF. DNA of the CDR3: TGTGCCAGCAGCGCGGGGGGGGGTCAGCCCCAGCATTTT. The variable domain in full, with the rest retrieved from reference TRBV9 and TRBJ1-5, is DSGVTQTPKHLITATGQRVTLRCSPRSGDLSVYWYQQSLDQGLQFLIQYYNGEERAKGNILERFSAQQFPDLHSELNLSSLELGDSALYFCASSAGGGQPQHFGDGTRLSIL.

J is TRBJ2-2 and V is TRBV19; D is undetermined. The CDR3 consists of 12 residues. The germline V gene has CDR1 LNHDA and CDR2 SQIVND (reference sequence). V dropped 0 bases and J dropped 7 bases, with 3 bases sitting between them. The CDR3 protein is CASSIDGGELFF. Written as DNA, the CDR3 is TGTGCCAGTAGTATAGACGGCGGGGAGCTGTTTTTT.

The J gene is TRBJ1-3, the V gene TRBV7-8; 8 nucleotides line up with TRBD1. The CDR3 is 16 residues long. Trimming removed 6 bases from V and 0 bases from J; junction bases left unmatched: 7. Germline CDR1 SGHVS, CDR2 FQNEAQ. CDR3 DNA: TGTGCCAGCAGATCGACCCAGGGGGCCTCTGGAAACACCATATATTTT. The encoded protein is CASRSTQGASGNTIYF.

CDR3 sequence: CASSSRDRGQQETQYF. In nucleotides, the CDR3 is TGTGCCAGCAGTTCTCGGGACAGGGGACAACAAGAGACCCAGTACTTC. This chain links TRBV11-3 with TRBJ2-5, with 10 bases identical to TRBD1. The junction had 9 bases not matched to a gene; V was cut back by 6 bases and J by 2 bases. Germline CDR1 is SGHNT and CDR2 is YENEEA. The CDR3 totals 16 residues.

J is TRBJ2-3 and V is TRBV10-1, with 8 bases matching TRBD2. CDR1 is WNHNN and CDR2 is SYGVQD in the germline V gene (reference sequence). The CDR3 contains 14 residues. The ends lost 7 bases at V and 0 bases at J; junction bases unmatched: 3. CDR3 residues: CASTRGGSTDTQYF. The CDR3 nucleotides read TGCGCCAGCACACGGGGGGGTAGCACAGATACGCAGTATTTT.

For this clone: An end of the junction does not agree with germline; a read error may underlie this. The chain recombines TRBV7-9 with TRBJ1-5; no firm D call. The CDR3 runs 12 residues. Germline CDR1 SEHNR, CDR2 FQNEAQ (reference sequence). DNA for the CDR3: TGTTCCAGCAGCTTGCGAAATCAGCCCCAGCATTTT. This encodes CSSSLRNQPQHF.

This clone was seen a few times. V gene TRBV5-6 combines with J gene TRBJ2-3, with D perhaps TRBD2 (5 bases). CDR1 and CDR2 (germline): SGHDT, YYEEEE. The CDR3 is made up of 15 amino acids. V lost 3 bases to trimming and J lost 0 bases, with 11 bases between them. Here the CDR3 reads CASSSNAGSTDTQYF. CDR3 nucleotide sequence: TGTGCCAGCAGCTCCAACGCGGGCAGCACAGATACGCAGTATTTT.

The chain has TRBV28 and TRBJ1-2, with D possibly being TRBD1 (6 bases). V was clipped by 7 bases and J by 3 bases, with 12 bases between them. This CDR3 spans 13 amino acids. Germline V CDR1 and CDR2: MDHEN, SYDVKM. CDR3 nucleotides: TGTGCCAGCAAGAAACAGGGTCACTATGGCTACACCTTC. As protein: CASKKQGHYGYTF.

This clone was counted once. The rearrangement joins TRBV5-6 to TRBJ1-2; D may be TRBD1 (5 bases). This CDR3 has 14 amino acids. Germline values: CDR1 SGHDT, CDR2 YYEEEE. V lost 5 bases and J lost 4, with 15 bases in between. CDR3 nucleotides: TGTGCCAGCAGTCAAGGACACTTAGTCTATGGCTACACCTTC. This sequence encodes CASSQGHLVYGYTF.

The chain joins TRBV5-1 to TRBJ2-1; the D is unclear. Trimming cost V 3 bases and J 5 bases, with 12 bases left between them. Per germline, CDR1 SGHRS and CDR2 YFSETQ. The CDR3 is made up of 14 amino acids. The CDR3 DNA sequence: TGCGCCAGCAGCTCGCCCACTTTAAACAATGAGCAGTTCTTC. Amino acid sequence: CASSSPTLNNEQFF.

Notes on this clone: The junction departs from the called germline gene at one end, perhaps through a read error. The chain uses TRBV7-9 and TRBJ1-2; D is unresolved. This CDR3 region has 16 residues. Germline V gives CDR1 SEHNR, CDR2 FQNEAQ (reference sequence). The CDR3 sequence: CSSSLAGRRSIDGYTF. In DNA, the CDR3 is TGTTCCAGCAGCTTAGCCGGGAGAAGGAGTATCGATGGCTACACCTTC.

This clone has a single count. The genes are TRBV18 and TRBJ2-7; possible D gene TRBD1, 6 bases. Trimming left V 3 bases short and J 7 bases short, with 16 bases between. Germline V CDR1 and CDR2: KGHSH, LQKENI. The CDR3 consists of 14 residues. The CDR3 DNA reads as TGTGCCAGCTCACCGACGACAGGCGTGTGGGAGCAGTACTTC. It specifies CASSPTTGVWEQYF.

V gene TRBV2 combines with J gene TRBJ2-2; TRBD2 matches at 7 bases. The CDR3 contains 19 residues. J gave up 0 bases and V 6 bases, and 16 bases lay outside the gene matches. The germline V gene encodes CDR1 SNHLY and CDR2 FYNNEI. CDR3 sequence (DNA): TGTGCCAGCAGCCCCGTCCAAGCGGGGTCGCTACCGAACACCGGGGAGCTGTTTTTT. As protein: CASSPVQAGSLPNTGELFF.

This rearrangement joins TRBV5-1 to TRBJ2-1; 10 positions agree with TRBD1. This CDR3 has 16 residues. The germline V gene encodes CDR1 SGHRS and CDR2 YFSETQ. J gave up 4 bases and V 2 bases, and 6 bases lay outside the gene matches. CDR3 sequence (DNA): TGCGCCAGCAGCTTCAATAGACAGGGGGCGTACAATGAGCAGTTCTTC. Protein: CASSFNRQGAYNEQFF.

The chain is built from TRBV7-9 and TRBJ1-6; 9 bases are shared with TRBD1. The ends lost 3 bases at V and 7 bases at J; junction bases unmatched: 1. This CDR3 is 14 amino acids long. Germline V gene data show CDR1 as SEHNR and CDR2 as FQNEAQ (reference sequence). The CDR3 DNA reads as TGTGCCAGCAGCTTTACAGGGGGCAATTCACCCCTCCACTTT. Translation: CASSFTGGNSPLHF.

This chain links TRBV2 with TRBJ1-5, with TRBD1 matching over 7 bases. This CDR3 is 15 amino acids long. In germline, CDR1 is SNHLY, CDR2 FYNNEI. Unmatched junction bases numbered 8, after V lost 4 bases and J lost 5 bases. This CDR3 reads CASSAYRGTDQPQHF. CDR3 nucleotides: TGTGCCAGCAGTGCCTACAGGGGTACCGATCAGCCCCAGCATTTT.

This chain connects TRBV5-4 to TRBJ2-7; D may be TRBD1 (6 bases). Germline CDR1 and CDR2: SGHNT and YYREEE (reference sequence). The ends were cut back, 1 base at V and 5 bases at J, with 10 bases in the middle. The CDR3 contains 13 residues. CDR3 sequence reads: CASSLTGIHEQYF. CDR3 bases: TGTGCCAGCAGCTTGACAGGGATCCACGAGCAGTACTTC. Together with reference TRBV5-4 and TRBJ2-7, the CDR3 gives the full variable domain: ETGVTQSPTHLIKTRGQQVTLRCSSQSGHNTVSWYQQALGQGPQFIFQYYREEENGRGNFPPRFSGLQFPNYSSELNVNALELDDSALYLCASSLTGIHEQYFGPGTRLTVT.

The chain employs TRBV5-1 and TRBJ1-4; 7 bases align to TRBD1. The germline V gene encodes CDR1 SGHRS and CDR2 YFSETQ. The CDR3 runs 14 residues. J lost 5 bases, V lost 3 bases, and 4 bases had no gene match. The CDR3 reads CASSWDSGNEKLFF. The CDR3 DNA sequence: TGCGCCAGCAGCTGGGACAGTGGGAATGAAAAACTGTTTTTT.

In its sample, this clone was seen a few times. The rearrangement links TRBV4-1 to TRBJ1-4; no reliable D call. V lost 1 base and J lost 5, with 11 bases in between. CDR1 and CDR2 (germline): MGHRA, YSYEKL. The CDR3 has 15 amino acids. The CDR3 DNA is TGCGCCAGCAGCCAAGGTTCGTGGAGCAATGAAAAACTGTTTTTT. Encoded protein: CASSQGSWSNEKLFF.

The genes are TRBV5-6 and TRBJ2-1; 10 nucleotides align to TRBD1. Germline lookup yields CDR1 SGHDT and CDR2 YYEEEE. J lost 4 bases, V lost 1 base, and 2 bases had no gene match. CDR3 size: 15 residues. In DNA, the CDR3 is TGTGCCAGCAGCTTGACGGGACAGGGGTACAATGAGCAGTTCTTC. Protein sequence: CASSLTGQGYNEQFF.

The chain employs TRBV4-1 and TRBJ1-2; perhaps TRBD1 as D (5 bases). V dropped 3 bases and J dropped 3 bases, with 5 bases sitting between them. The CDR3 totals 12 residues. CDR1 MGHRA and CDR2 YSYEKL come from the germline V gene. CDR3 in DNA: TGCGCCAGCAGCCAGACAGACTATGGCTACACCTTC. Amino acid sequence: CASSQTDYGYTF.

This sequence joins TRBV10-3 and TRBJ1-1; 8 bases agree with TRBD1. Per germline, CDR1 ENHRY and CDR2 SYGVKD. J was trimmed by 3 bases and V by 6 bases; bases with no gene match: 6. This CDR3 has 14 amino acids. CDR3 region: CAIRSGGSDTEAFF. In DNA form, the CDR3 reads TGTGCCATCAGATCAGGGGGCTCGGACACTGAAGCTTTCTTT.